These 26 T cell receptor beta chains came from one sample sequenced in a study of cytomegalovirus exposure and HLA in healthy donors. The PCR employed 60 Vbeta primers together with 13 Jbeta primers. Assay: immunoSEQ multiplex PCR; the TCRdb copy retains only in-frame clones and omits some. The sample gives about 190,000 clones, under 85% of which show up once; more than 8.5% is in the top ten. The material sequenced was PBMCs. These receptors came from a woman aged 50 to 60 in good health and CMV-seropositive.

V and J are TRBV27 and TRBJ1-2; 8 nucleotides line up with TRBD1. V was clipped by 6 bases and J by 0 bases; unmatched bases: 6. The germline V gene encodes CDR1 MNHEY and CDR2 SMNVEV (reference sequence). This CDR3 has 15 amino acids. DNA for the CDR3: TGTGCCAGCAGACCTATGACAGGGGCTAACTATGGCTACACCTTC. This sequence encodes CASRPMTGANYGYTF.

V is TRBV4-1 and J is TRBJ1-1; no clear D gene. Germline V gene sequence: CDR1 MGHRA, CDR2 YSYEKL. The CDR3 is 12 amino acids. Trimming took 0 bases from V and 5 from J, leaving 4 bases between them. The CDR3 spells CASSQDVTEAFF. CDR3 bases: TGCGCCAGCAGCCAAGATGTAACTGAAGCTTTCTTT.

The chain recombines TRBV7-7 with TRBJ2-1, with a weak D call TRBD2 (5 bases). V lost 5 bases, J lost 5 bases, and 19 bases lay in between. The CDR3 length is 16 residues. Germline-derived CDR1 and CDR2 are SSHAT and FNYEAQ (reference sequence). The CDR3 reads CASSASGRVRDNEQFF. In DNA form, the CDR3 reads TGTGCCAGCAGCGCTAGTGGGCGGGTTCGCGACAATGAGCAGTTCTTC. Full variable domain (missing parts from reference TRBV7-7 and TRBJ2-1): GAGVSQSPRYKVTKRGQDVTLRCDPISSHATLYWYQQALGQGPEFLTYFNYEAQPDKSGLPSDRFSAERPEGSISTLTIQRTEQRDSAMYRCASSASGRVRDNEQFFGPGTRLTVL.

The V gene is TRBV6-6, the J gene TRBJ1-4; D is undetermined. The CDR3 is made up of 12 amino acids. V was pared by 2 bases and J by 8 bases, with 6 bases between. Germline loops: CDR1 MNHNY, CDR2 SVGAGI (reference sequence). CDR3 region: CASSYEGEKLFF. CDR3 in DNA: TGTGCCAGCAGTTACGAGGGAGAAAAACTGTTTTTT.

The chain joins TRBV29-1 to TRBJ2-7; 8 nucleotides align to TRBD2. Losses at the gene ends were 7 bases for V and 3 bases for J; bases not matched to a gene: 11. Germline values: CDR1 SQVTM, CDR2 ANQGSEA. The length of the CDR3 is 14 residues. The CDR3 bases are TGCAGCGCGGGGGGGGGTGCGGGTGGCTACGAGCAGTACTTC. Protein: CSAGGGAGGYEQYF.

As DNA, the CDR3 is TGTGCCAGCAGCGCTGGGACAGGGGTGGGAGGCTACACCTTC. It translates to CASSAGTGVGGYTF. The chain carries TRBV9 and TRBJ1-2; 10 bases agree with TRBD1. The germline CDR1 and CDR2 sequences are SGDLS and YYNGEE. V lost 3 bases to trimming and J lost 8 bases; unmatched junction nucleotides: 7. The CDR3 covers 14 residues. The full variable domain, rest sourced from reference TRBV9 and TRBJ1-2, is DSGVTQTPKHLITATGQRVTLRCSPRSGDLSVYWYQQSLDQGLQFLIQYYNGEERAKGNILERFSAQQFPDLHSELNLSSLELGDSALYFCASSAGTGVGGYTFGSGTRLTVV.

The table lists this clone with a few counts. V gene TRBV28 combines with J gene TRBJ1-5; no reliable D call. Per the germline V gene, CDR1 is MDHEN and CDR2 is SYDVKM. V lost 2 bases and J lost 0, with 14 bases in between. CDR3 size: 17 residues. CDR3 DNA sequence: TGTGCCAGCAGTTTAGCTGGGAGGGCTATTAGCAATCAGCCCCAGCATTTT. Protein product: CASSLAGRAISNQPQHF.

The chain has TRBV6-6 and TRBJ1-5, with 7 positions matching TRBD1. V lost 6 bases to trimming and J lost 6 bases; unmatched junction nucleotides: 8. CDR1 is MNHNY, CDR2 SVGAGI, per germline (reference sequence). This CDR3 has 14 residues. CDR3 residues: CASSPGTVGQPQHF. CDR3 DNA: TGTGCCAGCAGCCCTGGGACAGTAGGTCAGCCCCAGCATTTT.

The chain couples TRBV7-2 to TRBJ2-5, with 8 bases lining up with TRBD2. Germline V lookup: CDR1 SGHTA, CDR2 FQGNSA. Losses at the gene ends were 5 bases for V and 5 bases for J; bases not matched to a gene: 13. The CDR3 extends over 16 amino acids. CDR3 in amino acids: CASSGRMRAGGETQYF. DNA of the CDR3: TGTGCCAGCAGCGGGCGGATGCGGGCGGGAGGCGAGACCCAGTACTTC.

V and J are TRBV18 and TRBJ1-2, with D unresolved. This CDR3 region has 15 residues. The germline V gene has CDR1 KGHSH and CDR2 LQKENI. The germline V and J ends were trimmed by 3 bases and 8 bases, with 19 bases remaining between them. Here the CDR3 DNA reads TGTGCCAGCTCACCCCTCCCGGGTCAAGGTGAGGGCTACACCTTC. Translating gives CASSPLPGQGEGYTF.

The chain is built from TRBV4-1 and TRBJ2-4, with D possibly matching TRBD2 (5 bases). The CDR3 is made up of 15 amino acids. The germline V and J ends were trimmed by 7 bases and 6 bases, with 19 bases remaining between them. CDR1 is MGHRA, CDR2 YSYEKL, per germline. The CDR3 spells CASKPAEGSVNIQYF. The CDR3 region has the DNA TGCGCCAGCAAACCCGCAGAAGGTAGCGTAAACATTCAGTACTTC.

The chain couples TRBV6-6 to TRBJ2-7; tentative D call: TRBD1 (6 bases). Germline V gene data show CDR1 as MNHNY and CDR2 as SVGAGI (reference sequence). CDR3 size: 16 residues. V lost 2 bases to trimming and J lost 0 bases, with 14 bases between them. The CDR3 coding sequence is TGTGCCAGCAGTTACGTTTTGCCAGGGGCCTCCTACGAGCAGTACTTC. This sequence encodes CASSYVLPGASYEQYF.

The chain carries TRBV5-1 and TRBJ1-1, with D maybe TRBD1 (6 bases). V lost 0 bases and J lost 4, with 10 bases in between. The germline V gene encodes CDR1 SGHRS and CDR2 YFSETQ. The CDR3 is 14 residues long. This chain's CDR3 is CASSLEGGGTEAFF. CDR3 coding DNA: TGCGCCAGCAGCTTGGAGGGGGGGGGCACTGAAGCTTTCTTT.

The chain employs TRBV7-3 and TRBJ2-5; tentatively, D is TRBD2 (6 bases). This CDR3 region has 13 residues. Deletions cut 11 bases from V and 3 bases from J, with 16 bases between. Germline CDR1 is SGHTA and CDR2 is FQGTGA. As DNA, the CDR3 is TGTGCCTGCGCGGCGGGGAAAAAAGAGACCCAGTACTTC. Protein sequence: CACAAGKKETQYF. Full variable domain (missing parts from reference TRBV7-3 and TRBJ2-5): GAGVSQTPSNKVTEKGKYVELRCDPISGHTALYWYRQSLGQGPEFLIYFQGTGAADDSGLPNDRFFAVRPEGSVSTLKIQRTERGDSAVYLCACAAGKKETQYFGPGTRLLVL.

In regard to this clone: Germline is not matched at one junction end, which may reflect a read error. The same CDR3 is also encoded by other DNA sequences in this sample. The chain links TRBV5-4 to TRBJ2-5, with TRBD1 matching over 8 bases. Looked up from germline, CDR1 is SGHNT and CDR2 is YYREEE (reference sequence). The CDR3 runs 15 residues. In DNA, the CDR3 is TGTGCCAGCACCCAGGGGGCAGACCAGGGGGAGACTCAGTACTTC. The encoded protein is CASTQGADQGETQYF.

The gene calls are TRBV25-1 and TRBJ1-3, with D tentatively TRBD1 (5 bases). The CDR3 length is 15 residues. Germline-derived CDR1 and CDR2 are MGHDK and SYGVNS. With 7 bases removed from V and 4 bases from J, the gap between germline ends came to 17 bases. The CDR3 nucleotides read TGTGCCAGCACCTCGGGGGTATTGGAAGGAAACACCATATATTTT. Encoded protein: CASTSGVLEGNTIYF. The entire variable domain, with the rest obtained from reference TRBV25-1 and TRBJ1-3, is as follows: EADIYQTPRYLVIGTGKKITLECSQTMGHDKMYWYQQDPGMELHLIHYSYGVNSTEKGDLSSESTVSRIRTEHFPLTLESARPSHTSQYLCASTSGVLEGNTIYFGEGSWLTVV.

The chain combines TRBV10-1 with TRBJ2-7; the D gene is possibly TRBD1 (6 bases). The V gene's germline CDR1 is WNHNN and CDR2 SYGVQD (reference sequence). Trimming cost V 4 bases and J 2 bases, with 9 bases left between them. There are 13 residues in the CDR3. This chain's CDR3 is CASSANRAYEQYF. DNA for the CDR3: TGCGCCAGCAGTGCCAACAGGGCCTACGAGCAGTACTTC.

Turning to this clone: Because the CDR3 is missing its conserved closing phenylalanine or tryptophan, this is likely a read error. The V call is TRBV7-9, the J call TRBJ1-5; weak D call: TRBD1 (6 bases). CDR1 and CDR2 (germline): SEHNR, FQNEAQ (reference sequence). V lost 5 bases to trimming and J lost 0 bases, with 14 bases between them. CDR3 length: 16 amino acids. The CDR3 region is CASSPGGAGSNQPQHL. The CDR3 DNA follows: TGTGCCAGCAGCCCGGGGGGGGCCGGTAGCAATCAGCCCCAGCATCTT.

The chain is built from TRBV27 and TRBJ1-4, with D possibly matching TRBD1 (5 bases). The CDR3 is 21 residues long. Germline V gene data show CDR1 as MNHEY and CDR2 as SMNVEV (reference sequence). The V gene lost 5 bases and the J gene lost 6 bases, with 34 bases spanning the gap. The CDR3 loop is CASSLYGPRPGVFLGHEKLFF. CDR3 DNA: TGTGCCAGCAGTCTATATGGCCCCCGGCCAGGAGTATTTTTGGGGCATGAAAAACTGTTTTTT.

This sequence joins TRBV5-1 and TRBJ1-6; D is unresolved. The V gene's germline CDR1 is SGHRS and CDR2 YFSETQ. Deletions cut 5 bases from V and 7 bases from J, with 13 bases between. This CDR3 has 14 amino acids. The CDR3 DNA sequence: TGCGCCAGCAGGCCCGGGGTCGGCAATTCACCCCTCCACTTT. This codes for CASRPGVGNSPLHF.

Worth noting for this clone: A read error may produce the germline difference seen at one junction end. V and J are TRBV7-9 and TRBJ1-6; TRBD1 is a possible D gene (5 bases). CDR3 size: 16 residues. The germline V gene encodes CDR1 SEHNR and CDR2 FQNEAQ (reference sequence). CDR3 in amino acids: CSSSSYGGGDRSPLHF. The CDR3 coding sequence is TGTTCCAGCAGCTCCTACGGGGGGGGAGATCGTTCACCCCTCCACTTT.

This chain links TRBV6-1 with TRBJ2-3; 9 nucleotides line up with TRBD1. The V segment lost 5 bases and the J segment 7 bases; nucleotides outside the gene matches: 7. CDR1 and CDR2 (germline): MNHNS, SASEGT. This CDR3 has 14 amino acids. The CDR3 region has the DNA TGTGCCAGCAGTCGACAGGGGGTGGTTAATACGCAGTATTTT. This codes for CASSRQGVVNTQYF.

This chain links TRBV19 with TRBJ2-7; the match to TRBD1 covers 7 bases. Trimming took 5 bases from V and 3 from J; bases not matched to a gene: 7. CDR3 length: 14 residues. Germline CDR1 LNHDA, CDR2 SQIVND (reference sequence). CDR3 DNA sequence: TGTGCCAGTAGTCTAAGACAGGGTGGCTACGAGCAGTACTTC. Protein: CASSLRQGGYEQYF.

This sequence joins TRBV7-3 and TRBJ1-3; the match to TRBD1 covers 8 bases. CDR1 and CDR2 (germline): SGHTA, FQGTGA. The CDR3 runs to 16 residues. V shed 4 bases and J 1 base; nucleotides not matched to a gene: 6. CDR3 bases: TGTGCCAGCAGCTCCGGGACAGGCTGGTCTGGAAACACCATATATTTT. Its protein product is CASSSGTGWSGNTIYF.

This chain links TRBV4-1 with TRBJ2-5; a possible D gene is TRBD1 (5 bases). Germline loops: CDR1 MGHRA, CDR2 YSYEKL. The germline V and J ends were trimmed by 1 base and 4 bases, with 13 bases remaining between them. This CDR3 is built from 15 residues. In DNA, the CDR3 is TGCGCCAGCAGCCAAGGCCCAGGGCAGGGAGAGACCCAGTACTTC. Amino acid sequence: CASSQGPGQGETQYF.

The chain links TRBV5-1 to TRBJ1-2, with 7 bases that match TRBD1. This CDR3 has 14 amino acids. Trimming cost V 4 bases and J 5 bases; bases outside gene matches: 8. CDR1 and CDR2 from the germline V gene are SGHRS and YFSETQ. The CDR3, as DNA: TGCGCCAGCAGCCTGGGGACAGCAGGGTATGGCTACACCTTC. This codes for CASSLGTAGYGYTF. The whole variable domain, filled in from reference TRBV5-1 and TRBJ1-2, reads KAGVTQTPRYLIKTRGQQVTLSCSPISGHRSVSWYQQTPGQGLQFLFEYFSETQRNKGNFPGRFSGRQFSNSRSEMNVSTLELGDSALYLCASSLGTAGYGYTFGSGTRLTVV.